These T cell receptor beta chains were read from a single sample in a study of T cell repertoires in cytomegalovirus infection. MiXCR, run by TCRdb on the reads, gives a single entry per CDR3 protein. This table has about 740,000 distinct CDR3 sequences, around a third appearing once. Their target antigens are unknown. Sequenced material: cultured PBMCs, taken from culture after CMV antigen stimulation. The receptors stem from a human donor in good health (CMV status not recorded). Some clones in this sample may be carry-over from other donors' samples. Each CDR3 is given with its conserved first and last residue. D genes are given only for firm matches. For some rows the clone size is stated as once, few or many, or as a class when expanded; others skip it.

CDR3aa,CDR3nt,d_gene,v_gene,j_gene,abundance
CASSLAEVVEQFF,TGTGCCAGCAGTTTAGCGGAGGTGGTAGAGCAGTTCTTC,NA,TRBV12-3/TRBV12-4,TRBJ2-1,NA
CASSKGTAQETQYF,TGTGCCAGCAGTAAGGGGACCGCCCAAGAGACCCAGTACTTC,NA,TRBV12-3/TRBV12-4,TRBJ2-5,few
CASSLGTSGSSGDTQYF,TGTGCCAGCAGCTTAGGGACTAGCGGGAGCAGTGGAGATACGCAGTATTTT,TRBD2,TRBV7-9,TRBJ2-3,many
CASSLARQPFKNTEAFF,TGTGCCAGCAGCTTAGCTAGGCAGCCTTTCAAGAACACTGAAGCTTTCTTT,NA,TRBV7-6,TRBJ1-1,NA
CASSQASGKTYEQYF,TGCGCCAGCAGCCAAGCTAGCGGTAAGACCTACGAGCAGTACTTC,TRBD2,TRBV4-3,TRBJ2-7,few
CASSLAGQYF,TGTGCCAGCAGCTTGGCCGGGCAGTACTTC,NA,TRBV5-8,TRBJ2-7,NA
CATGQPQHF,TGTGCCACGGGGCAGCCCCAGCATTTT,NA,TRBV19,TRBJ1-5,few
CASRPRGAVQYF,TGTGCCAGCAGACCCCGGGGCGCGGTGCAGTACTTC,NA,TRBV27,TRBJ2-7,NA
CASSYQRRDTQYF,TGTGCCAGCAGTTACCAGCGGCGAGATACGCAGTATTTT,NA,TRBV6-2/TRBV6-3,TRBJ2-3,NA
CASAEEIVSRNSPLHF,TGTGCTAGTGCGGAGGAGATCGTAAGCAGAAATTCACCCCTCCACTTT,NA,TRBV12-5,TRBJ1-6,NA
CASSLTGPNEKLFF,TGCGCCAGCAGCCTGACAGGACCTAATGAAAAACTGTTTTTT,NA,TRBV4-1,TRBJ1-4,few